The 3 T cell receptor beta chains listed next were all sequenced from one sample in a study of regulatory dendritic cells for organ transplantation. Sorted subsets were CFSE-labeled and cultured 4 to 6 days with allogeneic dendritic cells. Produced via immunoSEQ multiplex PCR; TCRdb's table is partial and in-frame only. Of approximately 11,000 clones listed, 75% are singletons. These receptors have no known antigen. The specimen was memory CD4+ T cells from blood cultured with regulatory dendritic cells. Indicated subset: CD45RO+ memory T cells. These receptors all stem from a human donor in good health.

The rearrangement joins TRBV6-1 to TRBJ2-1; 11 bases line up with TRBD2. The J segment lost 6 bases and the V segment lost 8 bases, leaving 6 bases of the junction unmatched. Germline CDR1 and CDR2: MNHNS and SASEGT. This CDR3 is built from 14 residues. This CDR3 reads CASCDSGGANEQFF. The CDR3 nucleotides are TGTGCCAGCTGCGATAGCGGGGGGGCCAATGAGCAGTTCTTC.

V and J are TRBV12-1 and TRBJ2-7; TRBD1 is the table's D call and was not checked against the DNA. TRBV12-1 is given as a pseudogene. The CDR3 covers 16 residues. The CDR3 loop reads CASSFVGTGDSYEQYF. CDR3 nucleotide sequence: TGTGCCAGCAGCTTTGTTGGGACAGGGGATTCCTACGAGCAGTACTTC.

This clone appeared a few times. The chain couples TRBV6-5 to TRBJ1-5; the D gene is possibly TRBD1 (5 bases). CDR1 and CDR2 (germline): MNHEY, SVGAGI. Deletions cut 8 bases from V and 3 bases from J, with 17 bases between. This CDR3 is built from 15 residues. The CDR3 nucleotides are TGTGCCAGCTCCCCCCAAACAGGTTTCAATCAGCCCCAGCATTTT. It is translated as CASSPQTGFNQPQHF.